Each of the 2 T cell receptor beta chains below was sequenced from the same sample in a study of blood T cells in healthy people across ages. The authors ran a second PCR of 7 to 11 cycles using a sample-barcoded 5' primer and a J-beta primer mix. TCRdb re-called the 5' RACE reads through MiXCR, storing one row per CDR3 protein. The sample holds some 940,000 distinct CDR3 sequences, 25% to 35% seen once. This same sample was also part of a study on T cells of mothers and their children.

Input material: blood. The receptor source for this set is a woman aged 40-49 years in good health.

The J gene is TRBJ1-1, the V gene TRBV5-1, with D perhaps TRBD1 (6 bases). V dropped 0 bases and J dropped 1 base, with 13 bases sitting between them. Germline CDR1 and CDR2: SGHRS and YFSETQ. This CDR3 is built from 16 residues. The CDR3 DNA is TGCGCCAGCAGCTTGGTTGGAGGGGGAGGGAACACTGAAGCTTTCTTT. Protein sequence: CASSLVGGGGNTEAFF. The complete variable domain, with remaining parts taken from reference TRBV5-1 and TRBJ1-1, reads KAGVTQTPRYLIKTRGQQVTLSCSPISGHRSVSWYQQTPGQGLQFLFEYFSETQRNKGNFPGRFSGRQFSNSRSEMNVSTLELGDSALYLCASSLVGGGGNTEAFFGQGTRLTVV.

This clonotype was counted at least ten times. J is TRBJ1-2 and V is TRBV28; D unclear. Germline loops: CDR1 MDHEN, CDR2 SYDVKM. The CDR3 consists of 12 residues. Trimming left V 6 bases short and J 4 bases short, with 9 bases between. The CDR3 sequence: CASSLPGYGYTF. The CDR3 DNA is TGTGCCAGCAGCTTGCCCGGCTATGGCTACACCTTC.